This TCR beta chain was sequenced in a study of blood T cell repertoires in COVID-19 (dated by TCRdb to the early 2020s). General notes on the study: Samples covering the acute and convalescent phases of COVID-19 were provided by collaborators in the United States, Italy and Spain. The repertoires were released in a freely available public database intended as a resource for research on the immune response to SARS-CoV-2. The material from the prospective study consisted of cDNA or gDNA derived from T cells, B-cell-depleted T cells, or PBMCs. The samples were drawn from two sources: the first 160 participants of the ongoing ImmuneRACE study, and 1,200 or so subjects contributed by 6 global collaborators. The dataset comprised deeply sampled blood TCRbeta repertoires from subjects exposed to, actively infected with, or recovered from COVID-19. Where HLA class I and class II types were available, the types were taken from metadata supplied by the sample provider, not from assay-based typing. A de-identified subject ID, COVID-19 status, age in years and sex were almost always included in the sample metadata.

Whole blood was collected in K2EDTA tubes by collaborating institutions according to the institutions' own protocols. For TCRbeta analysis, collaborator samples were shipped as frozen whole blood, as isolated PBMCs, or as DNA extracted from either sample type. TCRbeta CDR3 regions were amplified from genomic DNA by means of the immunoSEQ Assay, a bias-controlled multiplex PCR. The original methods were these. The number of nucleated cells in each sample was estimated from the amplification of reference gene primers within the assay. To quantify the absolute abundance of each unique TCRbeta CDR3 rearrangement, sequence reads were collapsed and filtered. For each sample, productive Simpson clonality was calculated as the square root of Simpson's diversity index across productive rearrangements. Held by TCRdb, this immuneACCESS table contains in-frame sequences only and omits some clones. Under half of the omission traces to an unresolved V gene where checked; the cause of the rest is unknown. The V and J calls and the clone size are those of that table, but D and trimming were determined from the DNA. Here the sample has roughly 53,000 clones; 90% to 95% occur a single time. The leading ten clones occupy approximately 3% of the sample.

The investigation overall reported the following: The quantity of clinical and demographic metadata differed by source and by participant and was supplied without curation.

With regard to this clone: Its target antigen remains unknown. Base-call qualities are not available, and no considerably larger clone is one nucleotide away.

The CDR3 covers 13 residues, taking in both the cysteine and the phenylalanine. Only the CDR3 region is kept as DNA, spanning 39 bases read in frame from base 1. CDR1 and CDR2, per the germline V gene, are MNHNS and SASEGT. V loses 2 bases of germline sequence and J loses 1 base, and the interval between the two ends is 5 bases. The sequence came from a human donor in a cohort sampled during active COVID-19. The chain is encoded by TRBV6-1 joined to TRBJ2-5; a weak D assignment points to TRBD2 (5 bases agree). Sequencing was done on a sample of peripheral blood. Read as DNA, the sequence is TGTGCCAGCAGTGAAACTAGCCAAGAGACCCAGTACTTC. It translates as CASSETSQETQYF.